A selection of T cell receptor beta chains follows, all from one sample in a study of cytomegalovirus exposure and HLA in healthy donors. Sequencing was performed with immunoSEQ multiplex PCR; in TCRdb, only in-frame clones are kept and a portion is missing. The profile shows about 120,000 clones, over 60% of them singletons. The sequencing sample was made of PBMCs. Receptors originate from a woman between 40 and 55 years old in good health and CMV-seropositive. Each CDR3 is given with its conserved first and last residue.

V	J	CDR3
TRBV29-1	.	CSVPGQGFYEQYF
TRBV7-7	TRBJ2-1	CASSLGGGGGLPHNEQFF
TRBV11-2	TRBJ2-7	CASSWRENYEQYF
TRBV6-6	TRBJ1-2	CASRTTGRGGYTF
TRBV7-9	TRBJ1-1	CSSSLGFSGADTEAFF
TRBV19	TRBJ1-2	CASSRVVTGSYGYTF
TRBV10-2	TRBJ1-1	CASSLPGNTEAFF
TRBV6-1	TRBJ2-3	CASRLYTDTQYF
TRBV30	TRBJ1-1	CAWSLTGMNTEAFF
TRBV19	TRBJ1-5	CASSRETGGLYNQPQHF